Listed below are T cell receptor beta chains from one sample, sequenced in a study of T cell responses to AZD1222 COVID-19 vaccine. Assay used: immunoSEQ multiplex PCR; TCRdb lists only in-frame clones, some missing. The sample records 170,000 or so clones, about nine tenths being singletons. The source material was peripheral blood, sampled on day 0 of AZD1222 vaccination. These TCRs come from an adult in good health. Both conserved end residues are part of each CDR3. The D gene is left open where the match is weak. A clone size is listed for some rows: how often the clone was seen (once, few, many), or a class if it is expanded.

abundance: NA; d_gene: TRBD2; j_gene: TRBJ2-3; v_gene: TRBV4-1; CDR3aa: CASSQERSGGGSTDTQYF; CDR3nt: TGCGCCAGCAGCCAAGAGAGGAGCGGGGGAGGTAGCACAGATACGCAGTATTTT
abundance: NA; d_gene: NA; j_gene: TRBJ2-5; v_gene: TRBV19; CDR3aa: CATNQGGTYQETQYF; CDR3nt: TGTGCCACCAACCAAGGAGGGACTTACCAAGAGACCCAGTACTTC
abundance: NA; d_gene: NA; j_gene: TRBJ1-6; v_gene: TRBV9; CDR3aa: CASSVNGNSPLHF; CDR3nt: TGTGCCAGCAGCGTGAATGGAAATTCACCCCTCCACTTT
abundance: NA; d_gene: NA; j_gene: TRBJ1-3; v_gene: TRBV15; CDR3aa: CATRPNSGNTIYF; CDR3nt: TGTGCCACCAGACCGAACTCTGGAAACACCATATATTTT
abundance: once; d_gene: TRBD2; j_gene: TRBJ2-7; v_gene: TRBV6-6; CDR3aa: CATTSYKAGGVYEQYF; CDR3nt: TGTGCCACCACCAGTTACAAAGCGGGGGGTGTATACGAGCAGTACTTC
abundance: NA; d_gene: NA; j_gene: TRBJ1-2; v_gene: TRBV6-5; CDR3aa: CATPWLVGGYTF; CDR3nt: TGTGCCACCCCCTGGCTCGTAGGAGGCTACACCTTC
abundance: NA; d_gene: TRBD1; j_gene: TRBJ2-7; v_gene: TRBV13; CDR3aa: CASSLRDRVGWAYEQYF; CDR3nt: TGTGCCAGCAGCCTCCGGGACAGGGTAGGTTGGGCTTACGAGCAGTACTTC
abundance: NA; d_gene: NA; j_gene: TRBJ2-6; v_gene: TRBV5-4; CDR3aa: CASSPQGGGANVLTF; CDR3nt: TGTGCCAGCAGCCCGCAGGGAGGTGGGGCCAACGTCCTGACTTTC
abundance: NA; d_gene: TRBD1; j_gene: TRBJ1-5; v_gene: TRBV19; CDR3aa: CASSAGTGSDQPQHF; CDR3nt: TGTGCCAGTAGTGCCGGGACAGGGAGCGACCAGCCCCAGCATTTT
abundance: NA; d_gene: TRBD1; j_gene: TRBJ1-1; v_gene: TRBV7-8; CDR3aa: CASSRDRATEAFF; CDR3nt: TGTGCCAGCAGCCGCGACAGGGCGACTGAAGCTTTCTTT
abundance: NA; d_gene: NA; j_gene: TRBJ2-2; v_gene: TRBV5-6; CDR3aa: CASSLPPSTTGELFF; CDR3nt: TGTGCCAGCAGCCTGCCCCCCAGTACCACCGGGGAGCTGTTTTTT
abundance: NA; d_gene: TRBD1; j_gene: TRBJ1-2; v_gene: TRBV7-2; CDR3aa: CASSPRQGAGYGYTF; CDR3nt: TGTGCCAGCAGCCCCCGGCAGGGGGCAGGGTATGGCTACACCTTC
abundance: once; d_gene: TRBD1; j_gene: TRBJ1-4; v_gene: TRBV15; CDR3aa: CATSRTGTGQTNEKLFF; CDR3nt: TGTGCCACCAGCAGGACCGGGACAGGGCAGACTAATGAAAAACTGTTTTTT
abundance: NA; d_gene: TRBD1; j_gene: TRBJ1-2; v_gene: TRBV29-1; CDR3aa: CSVDRGLGYTF; CDR3nt: TGCAGCGTTGACAGGGGGCTTGGCTACACCTTC
abundance: NA; d_gene: NA; j_gene: TRBJ1-2; v_gene: TRBV6-5; CDR3aa: CASSPDGNYGYTF; CDR3nt: TGTGCCAGCAGTCCAGACGGAAACTATGGCTACACCTTC
abundance: NA; d_gene: TRBD1; j_gene: TRBJ1-2; v_gene: TRBV12-3/TRBV12-4; CDR3aa: CASGTGIYGYTF; CDR3nt: TGTGCCAGCGGGACAGGGATCTATGGCTACACCTTC
abundance: NA; d_gene: NA; j_gene: TRBJ1-2; v_gene: TRBV29-1; CDR3aa: CSVVPGAVNYGYTF; CDR3nt: TGCAGCGTTGTCCCAGGGGCCGTTAACTATGGCTACACCTTC
abundance: NA; d_gene: NA; j_gene: TRBJ1-2; v_gene: TRBV6-5; CDR3aa: CASSSPAATFYGYTF; CDR3nt: TGTGCCAGCAGTTCTCCTGCGGCGACCTTCTATGGCTACACCTTC
abundance: once; d_gene: NA; j_gene: TRBJ1-1; v_gene: TRBV12-5; CDR3aa: CASGPPGQWDTEAFF; CDR3nt: TGTGCTAGTGGTCCCCCCGGACAGTGGGACACTGAAGCTTTCTTT
abundance: NA; d_gene: NA; j_gene: TRBJ1-3; v_gene: TRBV9; CDR3aa: CASSSPSGNTIYF; CDR3nt: TGTGCCAGCAGCTCTCCCTCTGGAAACACCATATATTTT
abundance: NA; d_gene: TRBD1; j_gene: TRBJ2-1; v_gene: TRBV5-8; CDR3aa: CASSIGTGENNEQFF; CDR3nt: TGTGCCAGCAGCATCGGGACAGGGGAGAACAATGAGCAGTTCTTC
abundance: NA; d_gene: TRBD2; j_gene: TRBJ2-7; v_gene: TRBV4-2; CDR3aa: CASSQGLAGGSYEQYF; CDR3nt: TGTGCCAGCAGCCAGGGACTAGCGGGGGGGTCCTACGAGCAGTACTTC
abundance: NA; d_gene: NA; j_gene: TRBJ1-6; v_gene: TRBV4-2; CDR3aa: CASSQESSNAAANSPLHF; CDR3nt: TGTGCCAGCAGCCAAGAAAGCTCTAACGCGGCCGCTAATTCACCCCTCCACTTT
abundance: NA; d_gene: NA; j_gene: TRBJ1-4; v_gene: TRBV6-5; CDR3aa: CASSYGTGSGEKLFF; CDR3nt: TGTGCCAGCAGTTACGGTACGGGGTCTGGTGAAAAACTGTTTTTT
abundance: NA; d_gene: NA; j_gene: TRBJ1-4; v_gene: TRBV10-3; CDR3aa: CAISARGGGSNEKLFF; CDR3nt: TGTGCCATCAGTGCCCGAGGGGGGGGGTCTAATGAAAAACTGTTTTTT
abundance: NA; d_gene: NA; j_gene: TRBJ1-2; v_gene: TRBV6-2/TRBV6-3; CDR3aa: CASSYRRGQAPGYTF; CDR3nt: TGTGCCAGCAGTTACAGGCGGGGGCAGGCACCCGGCTACACCTTC
abundance: NA; d_gene: NA; j_gene: TRBJ2-7; v_gene: TRBV11-2; CDR3aa: CASSLEGKSTYEQYF; CDR3nt: TGTGCCAGCAGCTTAGAGGGCAAGTCTACCTACGAGCAGTACTTC
abundance: once; d_gene: NA; j_gene: TRBJ2-4; v_gene: TRBV27; CDR3aa: CASSLFIGQGNIQYF; CDR3nt: TGTGCCAGCAGTTTATTTATCGGCCAGGGAAACATTCAGTACTTC
abundance: NA; d_gene: NA; j_gene: TRBJ1-2; v_gene: TRBV19; CDR3aa: CASSTHREGKYSYTF; CDR3nt: TGTGCCAGTAGTACCCACAGGGAGGGGAAGTATAGCTACACCTTC
abundance: NA; d_gene: TRBD1; j_gene: TRBJ2-7; v_gene: TRBV5-6; CDR3aa: CASSPGTGYPYEQYF; CDR3nt: TGTGCCAGCAGCCCAGGGACAGGGTATCCCTACGAGCAGTACTTC
abundance: once; d_gene: NA; j_gene: TRBJ2-7; v_gene: TRBV7-9; CDR3aa: CASSFHETFQIYEQYF; CDR3nt: TGTGCCAGCAGCTTTCACGAGACGTTCCAGATCTACGAGCAGTACTTC
abundance: NA; d_gene: TRBD2; j_gene: TRBJ2-3; v_gene: TRBV7-2; CDR3aa: CASSLRPGTRTDTQYF; CDR3nt: TGTGCCAGCAGCCTTAGGCCCGGGACTAGAACAGATACGCAGTATTTT
abundance: NA; d_gene: TRBD2; j_gene: TRBJ2-3; v_gene: TRBV4-1; CDR3aa: CASSHSVAGGTDTQYF; CDR3nt: TGCGCCAGCAGCCACTCCGTCGCGGGGGGCACAGATACGCAGTATTTT
abundance: NA; d_gene: TRBD1; j_gene: TRBJ1-1; v_gene: TRBV5-6; CDR3aa: CASSFGQGDTEAFF; CDR3nt: TGTGCCAGCAGCTTCGGGCAGGGGGATACTGAAGCTTTCTTT
abundance: NA; d_gene: NA; j_gene: TRBJ2-2; v_gene: TRBV7-3; CDR3aa: CASSLRRTGELFF; CDR3nt: TGTGCCAGCAGCTTAAGACGGACCGGGGAGCTGTTTTTT
abundance: NA; d_gene: NA; j_gene: TRBJ1-1; v_gene: TRBV10-3; CDR3aa: CAISFGTEAFF; CDR3nt: TGTGCCATCTCTTTCGGCACTGAAGCTTTCTTT
abundance: NA; d_gene: TRBD1; j_gene: TRBJ1-1; v_gene: TRBV28; CDR3aa: CASTVGGAVREAFF; CDR3nt: TGTGCCAGCACCGTAGGGGGCGCCGTCCGCGAAGCTTTCTTT
abundance: NA; d_gene: NA; j_gene: TRBJ2-2; v_gene: TRBV4-2; CDR3aa: CASSQVSDANTGELFF; CDR3nt: TGTGCCAGCAGCCAAGTCTCCGACGCGAACACCGGGGAGCTGTTTTTT
abundance: NA; d_gene: NA; j_gene: TRBJ1-4; v_gene: TRBV6-2/TRBV6-3; CDR3aa: CASSSRGVATNEKLFF; CDR3nt: TGTGCCAGCAGTTCCCGGGGGGTTGCAACTAATGAAAAACTGTTTTTT
abundance: many; d_gene: NA; j_gene: TRBJ2-7; v_gene: TRBV4-3; CDR3aa: CASSQYRGGNYEQYF; CDR3nt: TGCGCCAGCAGCCAGTACAGAGGGGGGAACTACGAGCAGTACTTC
abundance: NA; d_gene: NA; j_gene: TRBJ1-3; v_gene: TRBV10-3; CDR3aa: CAISDSQRRAIYF; CDR3nt: TGTGCCATCAGTGACTCGCAACGTAGGGCCATATATTTT
abundance: NA; d_gene: NA; j_gene: TRBJ2-7; v_gene: TRBV10-3; CDR3aa: CAISDATPFSYEQYF; CDR3nt: TGTGCCATCAGTGACGCGACCCCATTCTCCTACGAGCAGTACTTC
abundance: NA; d_gene: NA; j_gene: TRBJ2-1; v_gene: TRBV7-3; CDR3aa: CASSSRHSYNEQFF; CDR3nt: TGTGCCAGCAGCTCCCGACACTCCTACAATGAGCAGTTCTTC
abundance: NA; d_gene: NA; j_gene: TRBJ1-1; v_gene: TRBV27; CDR3aa: CASTPGGVKEAFF; CDR3nt: TGTGCCAGCACCCCGGGGGGGGTAAAAGAAGCTTTCTTT
abundance: NA; d_gene: TRBD2; j_gene: TRBJ2-1; v_gene: TRBV28; CDR3aa: CAPGTSGGVRAIYNEQFF; CDR3nt: TGTGCCCCCGGGACTAGCGGGGGGGTGAGGGCGATATACAATGAGCAGTTCTTC
abundance: NA; d_gene: NA; j_gene: TRBJ1-5; v_gene: TRBV19; CDR3aa: CASSPLGGGVQPQHF; CDR3nt: TGTGCCAGTAGTCCCCTAGGGGGAGGGGTTCAGCCCCAGCATTTT